This T cell receptor (beta chain) was identified in a study of post-analysis software for immune sequencing data. In the study overall: The patients showed relapsing-remitting, secondary progressive and progressive-relapsing multiple sclerosis courses. Whole-study results and caveats: Samples made in the same batch grouped tightly together by F measure. Comparison with controls showed significantly lower normalized Chao1 diversity in multiple sclerosis patients. The five TRBV segments detected at higher frequency in patients than in controls included TRBV5-6, TRBV5-1 and TRBV20-1.

The V and J ends lost 7 bases and 4 bases, in that order; junction bases with no gene match: 17. The CDR3 spans 16 residues. The germline V gene encodes CDR1 SQVTM and CDR2 ANQGSEA. This clonotype has only one observation. As yet, its antigen is unknown. Prepared libraries of TCR beta cDNA carried unique molecular identifiers. TCRdb fed the PCR reads into MiXCR, producing one record per CDR3 protein. This sample carries a few hundred thousand distinct CDR3 sequences, 34% of them seen once, and the ten largest clones take less than 6%. The V gene is TRBV29-1, the J gene TRBJ1-1; TRBD1 agrees at 8 bases. The sequencing sample was made of blood. This TCR derives from a girl aged 2-17 years with multiple sclerosis. This CDR3 reads CSAGGTGRTWGTEAFF. CDR3 DNA: TGCAGCGCCGGAGGGACAGGCCGGACTTGGGGCACTGAAGCTTTCTTT.